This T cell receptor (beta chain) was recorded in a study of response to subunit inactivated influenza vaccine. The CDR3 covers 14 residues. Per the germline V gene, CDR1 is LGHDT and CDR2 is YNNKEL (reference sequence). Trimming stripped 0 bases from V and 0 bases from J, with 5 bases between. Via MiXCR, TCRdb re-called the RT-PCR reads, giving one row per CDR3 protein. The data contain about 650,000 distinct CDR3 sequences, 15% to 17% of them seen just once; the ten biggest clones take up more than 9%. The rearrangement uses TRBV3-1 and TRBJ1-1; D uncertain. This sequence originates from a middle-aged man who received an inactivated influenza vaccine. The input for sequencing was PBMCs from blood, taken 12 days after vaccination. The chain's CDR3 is CASSQDMVNTEAFF. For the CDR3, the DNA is TGTGCCAGCAGCCAAGACATGGTGAACACTGAAGCTTTCTTT. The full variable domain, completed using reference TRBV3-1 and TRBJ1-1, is DTAVSQTPKYLVTQMGNDKSIKCEQNLGHDTMYWYKQDSKKFLKIMFSYNNKELIINETVPNRFSPKSPDKAHLNLHINSLELGDSAVYFCASSQDMVNTEAFFGQGTRLTVV.